This TCR beta chain derives from a study of blood T cell repertoires in COVID-19. Whole-study context: Whether acute or convalescent, the COVID-19 samples came from the United States, Italy and Spain. The cDNA or gDNA used as material had been derived from T cells, B-cell-depleted T cells, or PBMCs.

Assay used: immunoSEQ multiplex PCR; TCRdb lists only in-frame clones, some missing. The sample includes approximately 440,000 clones, 87% of them seen just once. V shed 4 bases and J 3 bases; nucleotides not matched to a gene: 5. The CDR3 consists of 15 residues. Germline lookup yields CDR1 MDHEN and CDR2 SYDVKM. Categorization into cohorts depended on clinical history that participants reported. The chain links TRBV28 to TRBJ1-3, with 8 nucleotides matching TRBD1. Sequenced material: PBMCs or T cells enriched from blood (not recorded which). This receptor was taken from a woman aged 18-35 years who had recovered from COVID-19. The CDR3 here is CASSSQGVGGNTIYF. CDR3 nucleotides: TGTGCCAGCAGTTCACAGGGGGTTGGTGGAAACACCATATATTTT.